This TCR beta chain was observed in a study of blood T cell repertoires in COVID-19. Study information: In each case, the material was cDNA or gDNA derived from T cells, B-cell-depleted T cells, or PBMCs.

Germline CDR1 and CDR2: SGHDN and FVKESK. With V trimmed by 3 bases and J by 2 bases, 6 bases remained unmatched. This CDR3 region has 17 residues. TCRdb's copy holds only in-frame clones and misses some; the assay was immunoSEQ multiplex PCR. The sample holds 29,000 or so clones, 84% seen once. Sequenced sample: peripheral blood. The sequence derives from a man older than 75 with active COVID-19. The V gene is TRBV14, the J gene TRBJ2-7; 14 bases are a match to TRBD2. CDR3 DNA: TGTGCCAGCAGCCACGAGGGACTAGCGGGGGAAACCTACGAGCAGTACTTC. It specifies CASSHEGLAGETYEQYF.